A single sample is the source of the 26 T cell receptor beta chains below, sequenced in a study of response to subunit inactivated influenza vaccine. Via MiXCR, TCRdb re-called the RT-PCR reads, giving one row per CDR3 protein. The table lists 700,000 to 900,000 distinct CDR3 sequences, about 20% of them singletons. The specimen comprised PBMCs from blood, sampled 5 days after vaccination. The receptors stem from a man aged 50-59 years who received an inactivated influenza vaccine.

The chain has TRBV24-1 and TRBJ2-3, with D perhaps matching TRBD2 (6 bases). Germline V CDR1 and CDR2: KGHDR, SFDVKD. The CDR3 extends over 15 amino acids. V lost 7 bases, J lost 0 bases, and 13 bases lay in between. CDR3 bases: TGTGCCACCAGCCGGCGGGGAACTAGCACAGATACGCAGTATTTT. It specifies CATSRRGTSTDTQYF.

The chain employs TRBV7-9 and TRBJ1-1; no clear D. CDR3 length: 13 amino acids. Looked up from germline, CDR1 is SEHNR and CDR2 is FQNEAQ (reference sequence). V dropped 5 bases and J dropped 3 bases, with 10 bases sitting between them. In nucleotides, the CDR3 is TGTGCCAGCAGCCACAAAATGGACACTGAAGCTTTCTTT. Translating it yields CASSHKMDTEAFF.

Many counts were recorded for this clonotype. The chain joins TRBV29-1 to TRBJ2-3; no definite D call. CDR1 is SQVTM, CDR2 ANQGSEA, per germline. V was shortened by 6 bases and J by 5 bases, with 9 bases between the two germline ends. The CDR3 runs to 11 residues. The CDR3 sequence is CSVDRRDTQYF. In DNA, the CDR3 is TGCAGCGTCGACCGGCGAGATACGCAGTATTTT.

The chain recombines TRBV20-1 with TRBJ2-1, with TRBD2 as a possible D gene (5 bases). With 1 base removed from V and 4 bases from J, the gap between germline ends came to 14 bases. Germline-derived CDR1 and CDR2 are DFQATT and SNEGSKA (reference sequence). CDR3 length equals 15 residues. CDR3 in amino acids: CSARGGASTYNEQFF. The CDR3 DNA reads TGCAGTGCTAGAGGGGGAGCTAGTACTTACAATGAGCAGTTCTTC.

This clonotype appeared a few times. The chain couples TRBV20-1 to TRBJ1-4, with D possibly TRBD1 on 5 matching bases. The CDR3 is 12 residues long. Germline CDR1 is DFQATT and CDR2 is SNEGSKA (reference sequence). The CDR3 here is CAGGTTNEKLFF. The CDR3 region has the DNA TGCGCCGGCGGGACGACTAATGAAAAACTGTTTTTT.

This chain connects TRBV7-6 to TRBJ2-1; D gene uncertain. The CDR3 is made up of 14 amino acids. Germline-derived CDR1 and CDR2 are SGHVS and FNYEAQ. Trimming cost V 2 bases and J 1 base, with 6 bases left between them. The CDR3 loop is CASSLTQSYNEQFF. The CDR3, as DNA: TGTGCCAGCAGCTTAACACAATCCTACAATGAGCAGTTCTTC.

This clonotype was counted only a few times. The chain couples TRBV7-6 to TRBJ2-2; TRBD1 is a possible D gene (6 bases). V was clipped by 1 base and J by 0 bases, with 9 bases between them. The length of the CDR3 is 16 residues. Germline V gives CDR1 SGHVS, CDR2 FNYEAQ. The CDR3: CASSLGTVANTGELFF. Here the CDR3 DNA reads TGTGCCAGCAGCTTAGGGACAGTAGCGAACACCGGGGAGCTGTTTTTT.

This clonotype appeared a few times. The V gene is TRBV5-1, the J gene TRBJ2-1, with TRBD2 matching over 12 bases. The CDR3 is made up of 13 amino acids. V shed 4 bases and J 10 bases; nucleotides not matched to a gene: 3. CDR1 and CDR2 (germline): SGHRS, YFSETQ. This CDR3 reads CASSRGTSGEQFF. CDR3 coding DNA: TGCGCCAGCAGCAGAGGGACTAGCGGGGAGCAGTTCTTC.

V is TRBV28 and J is TRBJ2-7; no clear D. The V gene's germline CDR1 is MDHEN and CDR2 SYDVKM. The CDR3 is made up of 17 amino acids. V was clipped by 3 bases and J by 6 bases, with 24 bases between them. CDR3 sequence (DNA): TGTGCCAGCAGTTTTACGTTAGCTTTCGACGGGCGTGGCGAGCAGTACTTC. Its protein product is CASSFTLAFDGRGEQYF. Supplemented by reference TRBV28 and TRBJ2-7, the full variable domain reads DVKVTQSSRYLVKRTGEKVFLECVQDMDHENMFWYRQDPGLGLRLIYFSYDVKMKEKGDIPEGYSVSREKKERFSLILESASTNQTSMYLCASSFTLAFDGRGEQYFGPGTRLTVT.

This clonotype was detected a few times. This chain joins TRBV9 and TRBJ2-7; 8 bases are a match to TRBD2. Per germline, CDR1 SGDLS and CDR2 YYNGEE. The CDR3 loop spans 15 amino acids. The trim removed 0 bases at V and 6 bases at J, leaving 8 bases unmatched. CDR3 residues: CASSVDQAGVFEQYF. The CDR3 coding sequence is TGTGCCAGCAGCGTAGATCAAGCGGGAGTCTTCGAGCAGTACTTC.

The chain has TRBV10-1 and TRBJ1-1, with D possibly matching TRBD1 (5 bases). The CDR3 runs to 15 residues. Germline CDR1 reads WNHNN; CDR2 reads SYGVQD (reference sequence). With 5 bases removed from V and 4 bases from J, the gap between germline ends came to 17 bases. CDR3 sequence reads: CASSQTGQGVTEAFF. In DNA form, the CDR3 reads TGCGCCAGCAGTCAGACGGGGCAGGGAGTCACTGAAGCTTTCTTT.

This clonotype was picked up a small number of times. This chain connects TRBV7-9 to TRBJ2-2; 7 nucleotides match TRBD1. Per germline, CDR1 SEHNR and CDR2 FQNEAQ (reference sequence). The CDR3 extends over 17 amino acids. The J segment lost 2 bases and the V segment lost 5 bases, leaving 11 bases of the junction unmatched. CDR3 residues: CASSVLYRGSNTGELFF. The CDR3 nucleotides read TGTGCCAGCAGCGTTCTCTACAGGGGTAGTAACACCGGGGAGCTGTTTTTT.

The chain carries TRBV5-1 and TRBJ1-1, with D unresolved. Trimming cost V 0 bases and J 4 bases, with 7 bases left between them. This CDR3 comprises 13 residues. Germline CDR1 SGHRS, CDR2 YFSETQ. The CDR3 loop reads CASSLEPVTEAFF. CDR3 nucleotide sequence: TGCGCCAGCAGCTTGGAACCAGTCACTGAAGCTTTCTTT.

This clonotype was found a few times. The rearrangement links TRBV5-1 to TRBJ2-1, with D perhaps being TRBD1 or TRBD2 (5 bases each). The ends were cut back, 0 bases at V and 5 bases at J, with 9 bases in the middle. The CDR3 length is 14 residues. The germline CDR1 and CDR2 sequences are SGHRS and YFSETQ. The CDR3 DNA reads TGCGCCAGCAGCTTGGGACAGAGGGACAATGAGCAGTTCTTC. This sequence encodes CASSLGQRDNEQFF.

This sequence joins TRBV7-9 and TRBJ2-1, with 8 nucleotides matching TRBD1. This CDR3 is built from 14 residues. Trimming cost V 5 bases and J 9 bases; bases outside gene matches: 9. Per the germline V gene, CDR1 is SEHNR and CDR2 is FQNEAQ (reference sequence). CDR3 in DNA: TGTGCCAGCAGCCTACGACAGGGGAGGAGTGAGCAGTTCTTC. Encoded protein: CASSLRQGRSEQFF.

This clonotype was detected only a few times. V is TRBV15 and J is TRBJ1-2, with 7 bases lining up with TRBD1. This CDR3 has 15 amino acids. V was clipped by 2 bases and J by 4 bases; unmatched bases: 7. The germline V gene encodes CDR1 LNHNV and CDR2 YYDKDF (reference sequence). DNA of the CDR3: TGTGCCACCAGCAGAAGAGCGACAGGGACCTATGGCTACACCTTC. This translates into CATSRRATGTYGYTF.

The chain carries TRBV29-1 and TRBJ2-7; D may be TRBD2 (5 bases). CDR1 and CDR2 from the germline V gene are SQVTM and ANQGSEA. The CDR3 totals 16 residues. Trimming left V 3 bases short and J 2 bases short, with 20 bases between. CDR3 bases: TGCAGCGTTGATGGTCTCGATTTAGCGCAGCCCTACGAGCAGTACTTC. Protein sequence: CSVDGLDLAQPYEQYF.

This clonotype was recorded many times. The chain carries TRBV7-8 and TRBJ2-7; D uncertain. The V end was cut by 3 bases, the J end by 3 bases, with 12 bases between. The CDR3 spans 14 residues. The germline V gene has CDR1 SGHVS and CDR2 FQNEAQ. Here the CDR3 DNA reads TGTGCCAGCAGCTTCGGCAGGTTAAGCTACGAGCAGTACTTC. Residues: CASSFGRLSYEQYF.

The gene calls are TRBV4-2 and TRBJ2-1; TRBD2 matches 10 bases. CDR3 length: 16 amino acids. The germline gives CDR1 LGHNA, CDR2 YNFKEQ. Germline trimming cut 4 bases from V and 7 bases from J; bases unmatched to any gene: 10. Here the CDR3 reads CASSPERSGGGNEQFF. The CDR3 nucleotides read TGTGCCAGCAGCCCAGAAAGGAGCGGGGGGGGTAATGAGCAGTTCTTC.

This clonotype turned up a few times. The chain's CDR3 is CASSLNRDLQLAFF. The CDR3 DNA reads TGTGCCAGCAGCTTAAACCGGGACCTTCAGCTAGCTTTCTTT. This rearrangement joins TRBV7-8 to TRBJ1-1, with a possible D match to TRBD1 (5 bases). The V end was cut by 2 bases, the J end by 10 bases, with 17 bases between. Germline V lookup: CDR1 SGHVS, CDR2 FQNEAQ. The CDR3 extends over 14 amino acids.

The table lists this clonotype with a few counts. J is TRBJ2-7 and V is TRBV10-3; D gene uncertain. CDR3 length: 15 amino acids. Trimming removed 0 bases from V and 4 bases from J, with 13 bases in between. From germline, CDR1 is ENHRY and CDR2 SYGVKD. This CDR3 is CAISESGLLAYEQYF. The CDR3, as DNA: TGTGCCATCAGTGAGTCCGGGTTGTTGGCGTACGAGCAGTACTTC.

This clonotype was recorded a few times. This sequence joins TRBV6-2 or TRBV6-3 and TRBJ2-7; D is perhaps TRBD1 (6 bases). Per germline, CDR1 MNHEY and CDR2 SVGEGT. V lost 6 bases and J lost 4, with 16 bases in between. The CDR3 is 14 residues long. In nucleotides, the CDR3 is TGTGCCAGCAGGATAACAGGGATAATATACGAGCAGTACTTC. This gives the protein CASRITGIIYEQYF.

In this sample, this clonotype turned up a few times. The CDR3 here is CASSQDGVRRNEQYF. The CDR3 coding sequence is TGCGCCAGCAGCCAAGATGGGGTTCGCCGTAACGAGCAGTACTTC. The chain carries TRBV4-1 and TRBJ2-7; no clear D. The CDR3 loop spans 15 amino acids. From germline, CDR1 is MGHRA and CDR2 YSYEKL. Trimming pared 0 bases from V and 5 bases from J, leaving 14 bases between.

In its sample, this clonotype was seen a few times. The chain recombines TRBV12-3 or TRBV12-4 with TRBJ1-2; D gene ambiguous. CDR3 length equals 15 residues. V was cut by 7 bases and J by 5 bases, with 20 bases left in between. The CDR3 is CASTPGVALGYGYTF. The CDR3 bases are TGTGCCAGCACCCCCGGGGTCGCCTTGGGTTATGGCTACACCTTC.

This chain joins TRBV12-3 or TRBV12-4 and TRBJ1-2; a possible D gene is TRBD1 (6 bases). Deletions cut 6 bases from V and 7 bases from J, with 12 bases between. This CDR3 region has 12 residues. This chain's CDR3 is CASSPGEFGYTF. The CDR3 bases are TGTGCCAGCAGCCCAGGGGAATTTGGCTACACCTTC.

This clonotype was seen many times. This sequence joins TRBV20-1 and TRBJ2-5; 10 nucleotides line up with TRBD1. Per the germline V gene, CDR1 is DFQATT and CDR2 is SNEGSKA (reference sequence). The CDR3 is 14 residues long. V lost 4 bases, J lost 5 bases, and 7 bases stayed unmatched. CDR3 in amino acids: CSAKGTGDVETQYF. CDR3 DNA: TGCAGTGCTAAAGGGACAGGGGACGTCGAGACCCAGTACTTC.